This record looks at one T cell receptor (beta chain) sequence and its context. The germline V gene encodes CDR1 LNHNV and CDR2 YYDKDF (reference sequence). There are 15 residues in the CDR3. The data derive from a study of monozygotic twins with inflammatory bowel disease. TCRdb re-called the 5' RACE reads and gives one entry per CDR3 protein, without DNA. The sample holds 300,000 to 350,000 distinct CDR3 sequences. This clonotype was obtained from a human donor with ulcerative colitis or Crohn's disease, or a healthy co-twin of an affected twin (not recorded which). The V gene is TRBV15, the J gene TRBJ2-5. The sample taken for sequencing was blood. CDR3: CATSRDSGWQETQYF.